A selection of T cell receptor beta chains follows, all from one sample in a study of blood T cell repertoires in COVID-19. Assay: immunoSEQ multiplex PCR; the TCRdb copy retains only in-frame clones and omits some. This sample has roughly 100,000 clones, with about 75% found just once. Sample: peripheral blood. Source of these receptors: a woman in her sixties or seventies with acute or convalescent COVID-19. Both conserved end residues are part of each CDR3. D genes are given only for firm matches. Only some rows state a clone size, as once, few, many or a class for expanded clones.

clone_size d_call j_call cdr3_length v_call cdr3_nt cdr3_aa
few TRBD1 TRBJ1-5 13 TRBV6-1 TGTGCCAGCAGTGAAGACAGGGGACAGCCCCAGCATTTT CASSEDRGQPQHF
. . TRBJ1-2 14 TRBV4-2 TGTGCCAGCAGCCACCGAGGACAGTCGTTTGGCTACACCTTC CASSHRGQSFGYTF
. . TRBJ1-2 18 TRBV10-3 TGTGCCATCAGGGAAAGGAGGGGACGGCAAGATCCTAACTATGGCTACACCTTC CAIRERRGRQDPNYGYTF
. . TRBJ1-1 13 TRBV28 TGTGCCAGCAGTTTATTGAGGTACACTGAAGCTTTCTTT CASSLLRYTEAFF
few . TRBJ1-1 13 TRBV11-2 TGTGCCAGCAGCCCAAGTGGTCTCCCGGGGGCTTTCTTT CASSPSGLPGAFF
. TRBD2 TRBJ2-1 15 TRBV19 TGTGCCAGTAGTATCCAGCGGGGGGGCCTGAGTGAGCAGTTCTTC CASSIQRGGLSEQFF
. . TRBJ1-5 13 TRBV2 TGTGCCAGCATGGGAGATAGCAATCAGCCCCAGCATTTT CASMGDSNQPQHF
. TRBD1 TRBJ1-5 15 TRBV19 TGTGCCAGTAGCCTGGACAGGGGGACTTATCAGCCCCAGCATTTT CASSLDRGTYQPQHF
. . TRBJ2-2 15 TRBV19 TGTGCCAGTAGTATTATAGGGGGTATAACCGGGGAGCTGTTTTTT CASSIIGGITGELFF
. . TRBJ2-1 11 TRBV7-9 TGTGCCAGCAGCTTCGGTAATGAGCAGTTCTTC CASSFGNEQFF
. . TRBJ1-1 14 TRBV10-3 TGTGCCATCAGTGGACATAGTTTCAACACTGAAGCTTTCTTT CAISGHSFNTEAFF
. . TRBJ2-2 15 TRBV5-1 TGCGCCAGCAGCTTGGGACAGGTTGTCACCGGGGAGCTGTTTTTT CASSLGQVVTGELFF
. TRBD1 TRBJ1-2 14 TRBV6-5 TGTGCCAGCAGGGACAGGGGGATATCCGATGGCTACACCTTC CASRDRGISDGYTF
. TRBD1 TRBJ2-7 16 TRBV9 TGTGCCAGCAGTCAGAGGGGGCAAGTTGGGTTAAACGAGCAGTACTTC CASSQRGQVGLNEQYF
. TRBD1 TRBJ2-3 14 TRBV6-1 TGTGCCAGCAGTGAAATCAGGGGGCGGGATACGCAGTATTTT CASSEIRGRDTQYF
. . TRBJ1-4 12 TRBV7-2 TGTGCCAGCAGCCCAAGCCGGGAGAAACTGTTTTTT CASSPSREKLFF
. TRBD2 TRBJ2-2 16 TRBV27 TGTGCCAGCAGTCGCCCTAGCGGGGGGTTTTCCGGGGAGCTGTTTTTT CASSRPSGGFSGELFF
. TRBD2 TRBJ2-7 18 TRBV30 TGTGCCTGGAGAAGGAGCGGGGGGTTTCCCTCGAGCTCCTACGAGCAGTACTTC CAWRRSGGFPSSSYEQYF
few TRBD2 TRBJ2-3 15 TRBV5-4 TGTGCCAGCAGCTTGCGGGGGGTGGGCACAGATACGCAGTATTTT CASSLRGVGTDTQYF
many TRBD1 TRBJ1-2 15 TRBV6-6 TGTGCCAGCAGGGATAGACAGGGGGTCGAATATGGCTACACCTTC CASRDRQGVEYGYTF
. TRBD1 TRBJ2-7 14 TRBV6-6 TGTGCCAGCAGTCCCGGACAGGGGATATACGAGCAGTACTTC CASSPGQGIYEQYF
once TRBD1 TRBJ2-4 15 TRBV6-2/TRBV6-3 TGTGCCAGCAGTGTAGACAGGGACGACAAAAACATTCAGTACTTC CASSVDRDDKNIQYF
. . TRBJ1-5 15 TRBV6-5 TGTGCCAGCAGTCAAAGACAGTCTAGCAATCAGCCCCAGCATTTT CASSQRQSSNQPQHF
. . TRBJ2-7 14 TRBV6-2/TRBV6-3 TGTGCCAGCAGTACAGGGCATAGCTCCTACGAGCAGTACTTC CASSTGHSSYEQYF
. TRBD1 TRBJ1-1 15 TRBV6-6 TGTGCCAGCAGTTACGCAGTGGGACAGGGCACTGAAGCTTTCTTT CASSYAVGQGTEAFF
. . TRBJ2-1 12 TRBV12-3/TRBV12-4 TGTGCCAGCAGTTTCTGGACGGAGGGGCAGTTCTTC CASSFWTEGQFF
few TRBD1 TRBJ2-7 15 TRBV28 TGTGCCAGCAGCAGCTTGGGACAGAGCTCCTACGAGCAGTACTTC CASSSLGQSSYEQYF
. . TRBJ2-7 15 TRBV5-1 TGCGCCAGCAGCCCTGACTGGGACACGTCCTACGAGCAGTACTTC CASSPDWDTSYEQYF
. TRBD2 TRBJ2-3 18 TRBV9 TGTGCCAGCAGCGTAGGTGCGGCGGGGGGCCCTAGCACAGATACGCAGTATTTT CASSVGAAGGPSTDTQYF
. TRBD2 TRBJ2-3 14 TRBV6-5 TGTGCCGCCCGGACTAGCGGGGGAGCAGATACGCAGTATTTT CAARTSGGADTQYF
. . TRBJ2-3 14 TRBV7-9 TGTGCCAGCAGCTCTAGTCGCGGAGGCAATACGCAGTATTTT CASSSSRGGNTQYF
. . TRBJ1-1 15 TRBV4-3 TGCGCCAGCAGCCAGAATACAGGGCTGAACACTGAAGCTTTCTTT CASSQNTGLNTEAFF
. . TRBJ1-2 13 TRBV30 TGTGCCTGGAGCTTTCCAGGTGCAATTGGCTACACCTTC CAWSFPGAIGYTF
. . TRBJ1-5 15 TRBV18 TGTGCCAGCTCCCCGGAGGGGCGCGGCAATCAGCCCCAGCATTTT CASSPEGRGNQPQHF
few . TRBJ2-3 15 TRBV3-1/TRBV3-2 TGTGCCAGCAGCCCTCGCGGGGACCTCACAGATACGCAGTATTTT CASSPRGDLTDTQYF
once . TRBJ1-1 14 TRBV27 TGTGCCAGCAGTATAGGGGGACCGAACACTGAAGCTTTCTTT CASSIGGPNTEAFF
. . TRBJ2-5 17 TRBV4-2 TGTGCCAGCAGCCAAGGGGCCGGGAAGCCCGAGACGGAGACCCAGTACTTC CASSQGAGKPETETQYF
. . TRBJ2-4 14 TRBV14 TGTGCCAGCAGCCCCTTACAGCCCAAAAACATTCAGTACTTC CASSPLQPKNIQYF
many TRBD1 TRBJ2-5 15 TRBV10-3 TGTGCCATCAGTGAGGGAGGGACAGGGGTGGAGACCCAGTACTTC CAISEGGTGVETQYF
. . TRBJ2-1 16 TRBV19 TGTGCCAGCTACCCGACTAAGGGGGAACTCTACAATGAGCAGTTCTTC CASYPTKGELYNEQFF
. TRBD1 TRBJ2-3 16 TRBV2 TGTGCCAGCAACCGGGACAGGGACGGAGGCACAGATACGCAGTATTTT CASNRDRDGGTDTQYF
. . TRBJ1-1 13 TRBV3-1/TRBV3-2 TGTGCCAGCAGCCCCCGCGGGAACACTGAAGCTTTCTTT CASSPRGNTEAFF
. . TRBJ2-7 14 TRBV30 TGTGCCTGGAGTTCCGGCAGGCTTGGCTACGAGCAGTACTTC CAWSSGRLGYEQYF
. TRBD1 TRBJ2-7 15 TRBV15 TGTGCCACCAGCAGAGGGCGGAACAGGGGTGGGGAGCAGTACTTC CATSRGRNRGGEQYF
. TRBD2 TRBJ2-3 16 TRBV24-1 TGTGCCACCAGTGATCCGATCCTAGCGGGGGGGGATACGCAGTATTTT CATSDPILAGGDTQYF
. TRBD1 TRBJ1-2 14 TRBV18 TGTGCCAGCTCACCGAGCCAGGGGGCGGAGGGCTACACCTTC CASSPSQGAEGYTF
. . TRBJ2-3 16 TRBV24-1 TGTGCCACCAGTGATCAGACAGTAACTAGCACAGATACGCAGTATTTT CATSDQTVTSTDTQYF
many TRBD1 TRBJ2-3 14 TRBV5-1 TGCGCCAGCAGCCCGGGACAGGCCCCGGATACGCAGTATTTT CASSPGQAPDTQYF
. . TRBJ1-1 14 TRBV11-3 TGTGCCAGCAGCCTACAGGGACAAGACACTGAAGCTTTCTTT CASSLQGQDTEAFF
. TRBD1 TRBJ2-7 14 TRBV5-1 TGCGCCTCGGGTGGGGGACAGGGAACCTACGAGCAGTACTTC CASGGGQGTYEQYF
. TRBD2 TRBJ2-5 13 TRBV12-3/TRBV12-4 TGTGCCAGCAGTTTAGGCGGGGGGGAGACCCAGTACTTC CASSLGGGETQYF
. TRBD1 TRBJ1-5 16 TRBV4-2 TGTGCCAGCAGCCAAGCACAGGGGGGTAGCAATCAGCCCCAGCATTTT CASSQAQGGSNQPQHF
. . TRBJ1-5 15 TRBV2 TGTGCCAGCAGTGGAGTAGGCAGGAGGAATCAGCCCCAGCATTTT CASSGVGRRNQPQHF
. . TRBJ1-2 15 TRBV3-1/TRBV3-2 TGTGCCAGCAGCCCCGGAGGGGGGGGCTTTAATGGCTACACCTTC CASSPGGGGFNGYTF
few . TRBJ1-1 14 TRBV27 TGTGCCAGCAGTTTAGTCGGTAAGAACACTGAAGCTTTCTTT CASSLVGKNTEAFF
. . TRBJ1-5 14 TRBV6-1 TGTGCCAGCAGTGAGAGGATATTGCTCCAGCCCCAGCATTTT CASSERILLQPQHF
few TRBD1 TRBJ1-3 21 TRBV4-1 TGCGCCAGCAGCCGAGAGGGGACAGGGGCAGGGGCGGTGGGATCTGGAAACACCATATATTTT CASSREGTGAGAVGSGNTIYF
. TRBD1 TRBJ1-6 14 TRBV5-1 TGCGCCAGCAGCTCCGGGACAGGCAATTCACCCCTCCACTTT CASSSGTGNSPLHF